The 15 T cell receptor beta chains given below trace back to one sample, sequenced in a study of radiotherapy plus CTLA-4 blockade in lung cancer (dated by TCRdb to 2016 to 2019). The library was built by means of the immunoSEQ multiplex PCR assay. In its TCRdb copy, this immuneACCESS table keeps in-frame sequences only and misses some clones. Where compared with another copy, unresolved V genes explain less than half of these, and the others have no known cause. The sample table holds 15,000 or so clones, of which 72% were seen once. In total, the top ten clones hold 45% to 55% of the sample. The material sequenced was peripheral blood, taken from a patient treated with radiotherapy plus ipilimumab. Every receptor here comes from a human donor with non-small cell lung cancer whose response to radiotherapy plus ipilimumab could not be evaluated.

The rearrangement links TRBV30 to TRBJ2-1; D gene ambiguous. Trimming cost V 0 bases and J 12 bases, with 15 bases left between them. The CDR3 is made up of 13 amino acids. Germline V gives CDR1 GTSNPN, CDR2 SVGIG (reference sequence). CDR3 loop: CAWSVIKEKGQFF. CDR3 bases: TGTGCCTGGAGTGTAATTAAGGAGAAAGGGCAGTTCTTC.

This clone has just a few counts. The chain combines TRBV7-6 with TRBJ1-5; 8 bases are shared with TRBD1. Germline lookup yields CDR1 SGHVS and CDR2 FNYEAQ. The CDR3 runs 16 residues. The V gene end was trimmed by 1 base and the J gene end by 0 bases; junction bases not matched to a gene: 2. The CDR3 sequence: CASSLGTGNSNQPQHF. The CDR3 region has the DNA TGTGCCAGCAGCTTAGGGACAGGGAATAGCAATCAGCCCCAGCATTTT.

This clone was detected only a few times. V gene TRBV2 combines with J gene TRBJ2-2, with 14 bases fitting TRBD2. Trimming removed 1 base from V and 6 bases from J; junction bases left unmatched: 10. This CDR3 comprises 19 residues. Germline V gives CDR1 SNHLY, CDR2 FYNNEI. CDR3 coding DNA: TGTGCCAGCAGTGAAGGCAGACTAGCGGGGGGGCGAGGACCCGGGGAGCTGTTTTTT. Amino acid sequence: CASSEGRLAGGRGPGELFF.

This chain connects TRBV30 to TRBJ1-1; 10 bases are shared with TRBD1. The CDR3 is 14 amino acids. V shed 3 bases, J shed 4 bases, and the junction held 5 bases outside the gene matches. Germline V gene data show CDR1 as GTSNPN and CDR2 as SVGIG (reference sequence). CDR3 amino acids: CAWRGQGKSTEAFF. In DNA, the CDR3 is TGTGCCTGGAGGGGACAGGGGAAAAGCACTGAAGCTTTCTTT.

The chain carries TRBV19 and TRBJ1-1; 8 nucleotides agree with TRBD1. Per germline, CDR1 LNHDA and CDR2 SQIVND (reference sequence). The CDR3 is 11 residues long. The CDR3 DNA is TGTACTCCCAGGGGGCCGACTGAAGCTTTCTTT. This translates into CTPRGPTEAFF.

The J gene is TRBJ2-3, the V gene TRBV27; D ambiguous. This CDR3 region has 15 residues. Germline CDR1 MNHEY, CDR2 SMNVEV (reference sequence). Trimming removed 0 bases from V and 2 bases from J, with 9 bases in between. In DNA, the CDR3 is TGTGCCAGCAGTTTATCGAGCATATTCACAGATACGCAGTATTTT. Translation: CASSLSSIFTDTQYF.

The chain links TRBV30 to TRBJ1-6, with D possibly TRBD1 on 6 matching bases. The germline V and J ends were trimmed by 3 bases and 10 bases, with 13 bases remaining between them. This CDR3 spans 13 amino acids. In germline, CDR1 is GTSNPN, CDR2 SVGIG (reference sequence). The CDR3 nucleotides read TGTGCCTGGAGAGCAGGGGAGGGGTCACCCCTCCACTTT. Protein: CAWRAGEGSPLHF.

This rearrangement joins TRBV12-5 to TRBJ1-1, with TRBD1 identical over 7 bases. The germline V gene encodes CDR1 LGHNT and CDR2 FRNRAP. The trim removed 2 bases at V and 0 bases at J, leaving 6 bases unmatched. This CDR3 spans 16 amino acids. The CDR3 loop is CASGLKGAKMNTEAFF. The CDR3 nucleotides are TGTGCTAGTGGTTTGAAGGGGGCGAAAATGAACACTGAAGCTTTCTTT.

This clone turned up a few times. The DNA of the CDR3 is TGTGCCAGCAGTCCACAGGGGGCTGAACAGCCCCAGCATTTT. This sequence encodes CASSPQGAEQPQHF. V and J are TRBV6-6 and TRBJ1-5; 9 bases agree with TRBD1. The germline CDR1 and CDR2 sequences are MNHNY and SVGAGI (reference sequence). After removal of 5 bases from V and 7 bases from J, the junction contained 6 bases not matched to a gene. The CDR3 covers 14 residues.

On this clone itself: The junction departs from the called germline gene at one end, perhaps through a read error. The gene calls are TRBV7-7 and TRBJ2-7; 10 bases map to TRBD1. Per germline, CDR1 SSHAT and CDR2 FNYEAQ (reference sequence). There are 14 residues in the CDR3. CDR3 bases: TGTGCTAGCAGCTCGGGACAGGGGTCCTACGAGCAGTACTTC. Residues: CASSSGQGSYEQYF.

The chain employs TRBV10-3 and TRBJ2-2; TRBD2 matches at 7 bases. The V segment lost 8 bases and the J segment 1 base; nucleotides outside the gene matches: 7. The germline CDR1 and CDR2 sequences are ENHRY and SYGVKD. The CDR3 runs 15 residues. DNA for the CDR3: TGTGCCATCGCGAGCGGGGAAAAGAACACCGGGGAGCTGTTTTTT. The encoded protein is CAIASGEKNTGELFF.

This clone was found a few times. The chain carries TRBV19 and TRBJ1-3; 7 nucleotides line up with TRBD1. The CDR3 is made up of 15 amino acids. Losses at the gene ends were 3 bases for V and 0 bases for J; bases not matched to a gene: 2. Per germline, CDR1 LNHDA and CDR2 SQIVND (reference sequence). The CDR3 here is CASSMTGNSGNTIYF. The DNA of the CDR3 is TGTGCCAGTAGTATGACAGGGAACTCTGGAAACACCATATATTTT.

The V and J genes are TRBV5-4 and TRBJ2-1; 11 bases are shared with TRBD2. Germline trimming cut 2 bases from V and 0 bases from J; bases unmatched to any gene: 7. Germline V gene sequence: CDR1 SGHNT, CDR2 YYREEE (reference sequence). The CDR3 covers 18 residues. CDR3 DNA sequence: TGTGCCAGCAGCTTTACTAGCGGGGGCCTTAGCTCCTACAATGAGCAGTTCTTC. Translation gives CASSFTSGGLSSYNEQFF.

CDR3 loop: CASSLPLAGLQETQYF. In DNA, the CDR3 is TGTGCCAGCAGCCTCCCCCTAGCGGGGTTACAAGAGACCCAGTACTTC. The chain carries TRBV7-2 and TRBJ2-5; 9 bases are a match to TRBD2. The ends lost 5 bases at V and 2 bases at J; junction bases unmatched: 9. The germline V gene encodes CDR1 SGHTA and CDR2 FQGNSA. The CDR3 is made up of 16 amino acids.

This chain connects TRBV9 to TRBJ1-2; D possibly corresponds to TRBD1 (5 bases). Trimming took 0 bases from V and 5 from J, leaving 11 bases between them. This CDR3 is built from 14 residues. Germline V gives CDR1 SGDLS, CDR2 YYNGEE. CDR3 DNA: TGTGCCAGCAGCGTAGCAACAGCAGGGTATGGCTACACCTTC. This codes for CASSVATAGYGYTF.